The rows below give T cell receptor beta chains drawn from one sample of a study of cytomegalovirus exposure and HLA in healthy donors. Sequenced by immunoSEQ multiplex PCR; TCRdb stores in-frame clones only, minus some. The sample has about 190,000 clones; 81% are singletons. Specimen: PBMCs. These receptors were taken from a man aged 45-65 years in good health and CMV-seronegative. Both conserved end residues are part of each CDR3. D genes are given only for firm matches. Only part of the rows carry a size: once, few, many, or a class if the clone is expanded.

length	D	V	size	J	CDR3	DNA
15	TRBD2	TRBV13	.	TRBJ2-5	CASTLRGGGQETQYF	TGTGCCAGCACCCTTCGGGGGGGTGGGCAAGAGACCCAGTACTTC
14	TRBD1	TRBV4-2	.	TRBJ1-2	CASSQDRGNYGYTF	TGTGCCAGCAGCCAAGACAGGGGGAACTATGGCTACACCTTC
14	.	TRBV19	.	TRBJ2-2	CAMQGQGNTGELFF	TGTGCCATGCAGGGGCAAGGGAACACCGGGGAGCTGTTTTTT
19	TRBD2	TRBV4-1	.	TRBJ2-1	CASSQDLTSGVSSYNEQFF	TGCGCCAGCAGCCAAGATCTAACTAGCGGGGTTAGCTCCTACAATGAGCAGTTCTTC
14	TRBD2	TRBV7-2	.	TRBJ2-7	CASSLDRLAGGRTF	TGTGCCAGCAGCTTAGACCGGCTAGCGGGGGGCCGGACCTTC
13	.	TRBV19	once	TRBJ1-2	CASSITDSYGYTF	TGTGCCAGTAGTATAACGGACAGCTATGGCTACACCTTC
16	TRBD1	TRBV27	.	TRBJ1-4	CASSLAGTGLNEKLFF	TGTGCCAGCAGTTTAGCGGGGACAGGGTTGAATGAAAAACTGTTTTTT
17	TRBD1	TRBV7-9	.	TRBJ2-2	CASSSRTGGLNTGELFF	TGTGCCAGCAGCTCCCGGACAGGGGGATTGAACACCGGGGAGCTGTTTTTT
18	TRBD2	TRBV5-6	.	TRBJ2-3	CASSLRMGSGGSRDTQYF	TGTGCCAGCAGCTTGAGAATGGGTAGCGGGGGATCTCGGGATACGCAGTATTTT
12	.	TRBV11-2	.	TRBJ2-7	CASSLAHGEQYF	TGTGCCAGCAGCTTAGCCCACGGCGAGCAGTACTTC
15	.	TRBV7-2	.	TRBJ2-4	CASSVRKEPKNIQYF	TGTGCCAGCAGCGTACGTAAGGAGCCCAAAAACATTCAGTACTTC
15	.	TRBV7-8	.	TRBJ2-5	CASSLPGLYQETQYF	TGTGCCAGCAGCTTACCGGGACTTTACCAAGAGACCCAGTACTTC
13	.	TRBV5-1	.	TRBJ2-5	CASSLAGKETQYF	TGCGCCAGCAGCTTAGCGGGCAAAGAGACCCAGTACTTC
14	.	TRBV19	once	TRBJ1-2	CASSILTGVYGYTF	TGTGCCAGTAGTATATTAACGGGAGTATATGGCTACACCTTC
13	.	TRBV9	.	TRBJ2-5	CASSTLVQETQYF	TGTGCCAGCAGCACACTAGTGCAAGAGACCCAGTACTTC
16	TRBD1	TRBV18	.	TRBJ1-3	CASSPGTGGGGNTIYF	TGTGCCAGCTCACCAGGGACAGGTGGAGGTGGAAACACCATATATTTT
12	.	TRBV4-2	.	TRBJ1-1	CASSQGTGEAFF	TGTGCCAGCAGCCAAGGGACGGGAGAAGCTTTCTTT
14	TRBD1	TRBV5-1	.	TRBJ2-7	CASKRGQGVYEQYF	TGCGCCAGCAAAAGGGGGCAGGGAGTCTACGAGCAGTACTTC
14	.	TRBV6-1	.	TRBJ1-5	CASSETHTNQPQHF	TGTGCCAGCAGTGAAACACATACCAATCAGCCCCAGCATTTT